This TCR beta chain was documented in a study of radiotherapy plus CTLA-4 blockade in lung cancer. This table comes from immunoSEQ multiplex PCR, and its TCRdb copy is limited to in-frame clones, with some not included. The sample records more than 90,000 clones, approximately 86% being singletons. Participants had chemo-refractory metastatic non-small-cell lung cancer and were treated with focal radiation plus ipilimumab CTLA-4 blockade. Between the trimmed V and J ends, which lost 1 base and 7 bases, there was a span of 11 bases. Germline V gene sequence: CDR1 KGHSH, CDR2 LQKENI. The CDR3 loop spans 14 amino acids.

This clonotype was sampled from a human donor with non-small cell lung cancer that progressed on radiotherapy plus ipilimumab. The chain employs TRBV18 and TRBJ2-1; possibly TRBD1 for D (6 bases). This specimen was peripheral blood, taken from a patient treated with radiotherapy plus ipilimumab. In DNA form, the CDR3 reads TGTGCCAGCTCACCACAGGTCCAGGGGAATGAGCAGTTCTTC. It encodes CASSPQVQGNEQFF.